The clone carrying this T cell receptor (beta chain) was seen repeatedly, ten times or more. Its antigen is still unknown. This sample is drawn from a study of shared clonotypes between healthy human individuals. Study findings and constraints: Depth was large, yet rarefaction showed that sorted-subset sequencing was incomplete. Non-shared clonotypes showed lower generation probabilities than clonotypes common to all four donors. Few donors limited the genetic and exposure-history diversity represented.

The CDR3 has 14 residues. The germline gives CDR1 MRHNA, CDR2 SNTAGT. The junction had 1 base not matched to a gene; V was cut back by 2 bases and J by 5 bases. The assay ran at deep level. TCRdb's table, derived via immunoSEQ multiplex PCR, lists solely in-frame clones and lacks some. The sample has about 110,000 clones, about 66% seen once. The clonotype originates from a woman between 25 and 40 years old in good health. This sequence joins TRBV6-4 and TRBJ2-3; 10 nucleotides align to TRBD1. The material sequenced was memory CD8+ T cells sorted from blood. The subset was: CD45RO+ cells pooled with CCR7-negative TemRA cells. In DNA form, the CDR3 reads TGTGCCAGCAGTGACGGACAGGGGGGAGATACGCAGTATTTT. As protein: CASSDGQGGDTQYF.